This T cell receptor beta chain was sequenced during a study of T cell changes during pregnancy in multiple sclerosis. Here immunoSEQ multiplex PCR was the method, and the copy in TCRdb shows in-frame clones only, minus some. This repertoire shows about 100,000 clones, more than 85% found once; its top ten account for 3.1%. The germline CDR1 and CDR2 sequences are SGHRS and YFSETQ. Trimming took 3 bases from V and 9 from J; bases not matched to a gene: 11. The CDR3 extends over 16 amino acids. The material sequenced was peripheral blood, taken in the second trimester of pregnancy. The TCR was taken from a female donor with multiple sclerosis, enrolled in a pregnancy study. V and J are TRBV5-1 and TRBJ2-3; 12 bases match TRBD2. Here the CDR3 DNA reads TGCGCCAGCAGCTCGGGACTAGCGGGCGCCCAGGGCACGCAGTATTTT. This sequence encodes CASSSGLAGAQGTQYF. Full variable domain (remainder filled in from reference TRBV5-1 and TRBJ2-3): KAGVTQTPRYLIKTRGQQVTLSCSPISGHRSVSWYQQTPGQGLQFLFEYFSETQRNKGNFPGRFSGRQFSNSRSEMNVSTLELGDSALYLCASSSGLAGAQGTQYFGPGTRLTVL.